These 31 T cell receptor beta chains share one sample of origin, sequenced in a study of shared clonotypes between healthy human individuals. Data came from immunoSEQ multiplex PCR; TCRdb stores just in-frame clones and leaves some out. Of about 1.4 million clones listed, more than 95% are singletons. Sequencing was done on a sample of naive CD4+ T cells sorted from blood. Described subset: CD45RA+ positively selected. Receptors originate from a man under 40 in good health.

The V and J genes are TRBV5-1 and TRBJ2-1, with 8 bases that match TRBD2. Germline V lookup: CDR1 SGHRS, CDR2 YFSETQ. J gave up 7 bases and V 0 bases, and 6 bases lay outside the gene matches. The CDR3 length is 15 residues. CDR3 bases: TGCGCCAGCAGCTTGGAAATACTAGCGGAAAATGAGCAGTTCTTC. This translates into CASSLEILAENEQFF.

V usage is TRBV18 and J usage is TRBJ2-5, with TRBD2 matching over 9 bases. This CDR3 contains 15 residues. The V and J ends lost 0 bases and 2 bases, in that order; junction bases with no gene match: 1. CDR1 is KGHSH and CDR2 is LQKENI in the germline V gene. The CDR3 reads CASSPPSGRQETQYF. The DNA of the CDR3 is TGTGCCAGCTCACCACCTAGCGGGAGACAAGAGACCCAGTACTTC.

This rearrangement joins TRBV21-1 to TRBJ2-3. TRBV21-1 represents a pseudogene. CDR3 length equals 14 residues. This CDR3 reads CASSKPPPTDTQYF. DNA for the CDR3: TGTGCCAGCAGCAAGCCGCCCCCCACAGATACGCAGTATTTT.

The gene calls are TRBV6-4 and TRBJ2-1; D remains unclear. This CDR3 comprises 13 residues. The ends were cut back, 3 bases at V and 3 bases at J, with 6 bases in the middle. Germline V CDR1 and CDR2: MRHNA, SNTAGT. The CDR3 coding sequence is TGTGCCAGCAGTGAAGGGAACTACAATGAGCAGTTCTTC. Residues: CASSEGNYNEQFF.

J is TRBJ2-7 and V is TRBV23-1, with TRBD1 matching 8 bases. TRBV23-1 is sorted into the ORF group, with uncertain function. This CDR3 has 16 residues. V lost 2 bases and J lost 3; bases outside the gene matches: 9. The CDR3 region has the DNA TGCGCCAGCAGTCAAATTACGGGACAGGACTACTACGAGCAGTACTTC. This sequence encodes CASSQITGQDYYEQYF.

This chain connects TRBV28 to TRBJ2-2; D is possibly TRBD2 (6 bases). The CDR3 is made up of 15 amino acids. V dropped 2 bases and J dropped 5 bases, with 12 bases sitting between them. The germline V gene has CDR1 MDHEN and CDR2 SYDVKM. CDR3 in DNA: TGTGCCAGCAGTTTAAGGGCTAGCGTAACCGGGGAGCTGTTTTTT. Translation: CASSLRASVTGELFF.

DNA for the CDR3: TGTGCCAGCAGCTTAGTAGCGGCTAGCACAGATACGCAGTATTTT. Translating it yields CASSLVAASTDTQYF. V and J are TRBV7-9 and TRBJ2-3, with D maybe TRBD2 (6 bases). V lost 1 base and J 0 bases, leaving 8 bases between the germline ends. CDR3 length: 15 amino acids. CDR1 is SEHNR, CDR2 FQNEAQ, per germline (reference sequence).

The sample holds one count of this clone. This rearrangement joins TRBV2 to TRBJ2-1, with D hard to call. Trimming cost V 3 bases and J 4 bases, with 10 bases left between them. The CDR3 contains 14 residues. Looked up from germline, CDR1 is SNHLY and CDR2 is FYNNEI. CDR3: CASSEVTAYNEQFF. In DNA form, the CDR3 reads TGTGCCAGCAGTGAGGTTACAGCGTACAATGAGCAGTTCTTC.

This rearrangement joins TRBV5-1 to TRBJ1-1; D unresolved. V lost 0 bases to trimming and J lost 10 bases, with 10 bases between them. The CDR3 length is 12 residues. Germline-derived CDR1 and CDR2 are SGHRS and YFSETQ. The CDR3 here is CASSLEGPGAFF. In DNA, the CDR3 is TGCGCCAGCAGCTTGGAAGGTCCAGGAGCTTTCTTT.

The CDR3 here is CSVDFAQGRYEQFF. As DNA, the CDR3 is TGCAGCGTTGATTTCGCCCAGGGGAGGTATGAGCAGTTCTTC. This chain joins TRBV29-1 and TRBJ2-1; D possibly matches TRBD1 or TRBD2 (6 bases each). Germline V gene lookup returns CDR1 SQVTM and CDR2 ANQGSEA. V was clipped by 3 bases and J by 8 bases, with 17 bases between them. This CDR3 has 14 residues.

The V gene is TRBV15, the J gene TRBJ1-2; D not resolved. This CDR3 has 15 amino acids. V lost 1 base to trimming and J lost 4 bases, with 13 bases between them. The germline gives CDR1 LNHNV, CDR2 YYDKDF (reference sequence). CDR3 amino acids: CATSRAEGDRYGYTF. The CDR3 nucleotides read TGTGCCACCAGCAGAGCCGAGGGCGACCGCTATGGCTACACCTTC.

The rearrangement uses TRBV11-2 and TRBJ1-1; D is perhaps TRBD1 (5 bases). CDR3 length: 14 amino acids. In germline, CDR1 is SGHAT, CDR2 FQNNGV. V gave up 3 bases and J gave up 1 base, with 9 bases separating them. In DNA form, the CDR3 reads TGTGCCAGCAGCTTTCCTACAGGGAACACTGAAGCTTTCTTT. It yields the protein CASSFPTGNTEAFF.

This chain uses TRBV25-1 with TRBJ2-3; D remains unclear. The V and J ends lost 1 base and 4 bases respectively, with 12 bases between them. The germline V gene encodes CDR1 MGHDK and CDR2 SYGVNS. The length of the CDR3 is 15 residues. The CDR3 sequence is CASSEFLGSADTQYF. The CDR3, as DNA: TGTGCCAGCAGTGAATTCCTCGGGTCCGCAGATACGCAGTATTTT.

The chain carries TRBV5-1 and TRBJ2-3; D might be TRBD1 (6 bases). With 4 bases removed from V and 8 bases from J, the gap between germline ends came to 23 bases. This CDR3 is built from 16 residues. Germline CDR1 is SGHRS and CDR2 is YFSETQ. The CDR3 region is CASSPGTGTHLGTQYF. DNA for the CDR3: TGCGCCAGCAGCCCCGGGACGGGGACACATCTTGGTACGCAGTATTTT.

The V and J genes are TRBV11-2 and TRBJ1-1; no clear D gene. CDR1 is SGHAT, CDR2 FQNNGV, per germline. CDR3 length: 15 amino acids. V was pared by 1 base and J by 1 base, with 10 bases between. CDR3 nucleotide sequence: TGTGCCAGCAGCTTAGGACGGCGGGGGAACACTGAAGCTTTCTTT. It specifies CASSLGRRGNTEAFF.

V gene TRBV18 combines with J gene TRBJ2-3; the D is unclear. Germline V gene sequence: CDR1 KGHSH, CDR2 LQKENI. CDR3 length equals 14 residues. V was shortened by 6 bases and J by 0 bases, with 10 bases between the two germline ends. The CDR3 protein is CASSGGTSTDTQYF. The CDR3, as DNA: TGTGCCAGCTCTGGCGGCACTAGCACAGATACGCAGTATTTT.

CDR3: CASSREENTEAFF. The CDR3 coding sequence is TGTGCCAGCAGCCGAGAGGAAAACACTGAAGCTTTCTTT. The chain couples TRBV7-8 to TRBJ1-1; no clear D gene. CDR3 length: 13 residues. Per the germline V gene, CDR1 is SGHVS and CDR2 is FQNEAQ. The ends were cut back, 5 bases at V and 2 bases at J, with 9 bases in the middle.

This chain joins TRBV18 and TRBJ1-4, with D hard to call. From germline, CDR1 is KGHSH and CDR2 LQKENI. Trimming shortened V by 0 bases and J by 5 bases, and 16 bases separated the two germline ends. The CDR3 is 17 residues long. The CDR3 reads CASSPPWIGRPNEKLFF. As DNA, the CDR3 is TGTGCCAGCTCACCACCGTGGATCGGACGGCCGAATGAAAAACTGTTTTTT.

The V call is TRBV5-8, the J call TRBJ2-3, with 15 bases that match TRBD2. The CDR3 sequence is 17 residues long. The V and J ends lost 0 bases and 4 bases, in that order; junction bases with no gene match: 3. Germline V lookup: CDR1 SGHTS, CDR2 YDEGEE. The CDR3: CASSLARTSGRADTQYF. CDR3 nucleotide sequence: TGTGCCAGCAGCTTGGCACGGACTAGCGGGAGGGCAGATACGCAGTATTTT.

V is TRBV5-1 and J is TRBJ1-2; TRBD1 aligns across 8 bases. V lost 4 bases to trimming and J lost 2 bases; unmatched junction nucleotides: 10. Germline V gene data show CDR1 as SGHRS and CDR2 as YFSETQ. This CDR3 is built from 16 residues. Written as DNA, the CDR3 is TGCGCCAGCAGCCCGAGGCGTCAGGGGGCAAACTATGGCTACACCTTC. It is translated as CASSPRRQGANYGYTF.

A single count supports this clone. The rearrangement uses TRBV10-3 and TRBJ1-2; 7 nucleotides align to TRBD1. Germline CDR1 reads ENHRY; CDR2 reads SYGVKD. Trimming took 0 bases from V and 5 from J; bases not matched to a gene: 6. This CDR3 contains 15 residues. The CDR3 DNA sequence: TGTGCCATCAGTGAGTCAAAAGGGGGCCCTTATGGCTACACCTTC. It encodes CAISESKGGPYGYTF.

The chain combines TRBV28 with TRBJ2-7, with TRBD2 matching 9 bases. V trimming: 6 bases; J trimming: 6 bases; junction bases outside the gene matches: 12. The CDR3 consists of 15 residues. Germline V gene sequence: CDR1 MDHEN, CDR2 SYDVKM. CDR3 nucleotide sequence: TGTGCCAGCAGGCAACCCGGGACTAGCAACGGCGAGCAGTACTTC. Protein sequence: CASRQPGTSNGEQYF.

The V and J genes are TRBV28 and TRBJ1-1; D remains unclear. V was shortened by 5 bases and J by 3 bases, with 10 bases between the two germline ends. This CDR3 is 13 amino acids long. The germline gives CDR1 MDHEN, CDR2 SYDVKM. The CDR3 reads CASSRVVDTEAFF. The CDR3 nucleotides are TGTGCCAGCAGTCGCGTGGTTGACACTGAAGCTTTCTTT.

V is TRBV2 and J is TRBJ2-5; 14 positions match TRBD2. Per germline, CDR1 SNHLY and CDR2 FYNNEI. This CDR3 is 16 amino acids long. The J segment lost 5 bases and the V segment lost 6 bases, leaving 8 bases of the junction unmatched. CDR3 sequence reads: CASSRGTSGSLETQYF. Here the CDR3 DNA reads TGTGCCAGCAGCCGGGGGACTAGCGGGAGTCTGGAGACCCAGTACTTC.

This chain links TRBV11-2 with TRBJ1-5; D perhaps matches TRBD1 (5 bases). The CDR3 totals 14 residues. Looked up from germline, CDR1 is SGHAT and CDR2 is FQNNGV. Trimming took 0 bases from V and 4 from J, leaving 7 bases between them. CDR3 bases: TGTGCCAGCAGCTTAGACAGGGCTAATCAGCCCCAGCATTTT. Protein: CASSLDRANQPQHF.

This clone was observed once. The chain carries TRBV5-4 and TRBJ2-7, with D possibly being TRBD2 (5 bases). Trimming stripped 6 bases from V and 0 bases from J, with 13 bases between. Germline V gene data show CDR1 as SGHNT and CDR2 as YYREEE (reference sequence). There are 14 residues in the CDR3. The CDR3 DNA reads TGTGCCAGCAAGGCCCCGGGGAGCTCCTACGAGCAGTACTTC. Amino acids: CASKAPGSSYEQYF.

V usage is TRBV18 and J usage is TRBJ2-3, with 8 bases identical to TRBD2. The CDR3 is 16 amino acids. Losses at the gene ends were 1 base for V and 4 bases for J; bases not matched to a gene: 7. Germline CDR1 and CDR2: KGHSH and LQKENI. The CDR3 loop reads CASSPLGKREPDTQYF. The DNA of the CDR3 is TGTGCCAGCTCACCACTGGGTAAGCGGGAGCCAGATACGCAGTATTTT.

V usage is TRBV27 and J usage is TRBJ2-3, with a possible D match to TRBD1 (6 bases). The CDR3 contains 15 residues. From germline, CDR1 is MNHEY and CDR2 SMNVEV (reference sequence). The germline V and J ends were trimmed by 6 bases and 2 bases, with 15 bases remaining between them. In nucleotides, the CDR3 is TGTGCCAGCAGACGAACAGGGAAAGTCACAGATACGCAGTATTTT. It specifies CASRRTGKVTDTQYF.

The chain recombines TRBV10-3 with TRBJ1-5; unclear D gene. Germline V gene sequence: CDR1 ENHRY, CDR2 SYGVKD. The V end lost 1 base, the J end lost 5 bases, and 9 bases lay between the germline ends. The CDR3 is made up of 14 amino acids. The CDR3 protein is CAISELQADQPQHF. In DNA form, the CDR3 reads TGTGCCATCAGTGAGTTGCAGGCGGATCAGCCCCAGCATTTT.

The chain recombines TRBV14 with TRBJ2-5, with D perhaps being TRBD1 or TRBD2 (6 bases each). Germline CDR1 SGHDN, CDR2 FVKESK. With 0 bases removed from V and 5 bases from J, the gap between germline ends came to 19 bases. CDR3 length equals 17 residues. The CDR3 protein is CASSQDVSGGLRETQYF. CDR3 sequence (DNA): TGTGCCAGCAGCCAAGATGTGTCCGGGGGCTTGAGGGAGACCCAGTACTTC.

This chain uses TRBV18 with TRBJ2-1; D may be TRBD2 (5 bases). V was shortened by 3 bases and J by 9 bases, with 21 bases between the two germline ends. The CDR3 covers 16 residues. Per germline, CDR1 KGHSH and CDR2 LQKENI. The CDR3 nucleotides read TGTGCCAGCTCACCTCATAAGGAGGCCCATACAATTGAGCAGTTCTTC. Protein: CASSPHKEAHTIEQFF.